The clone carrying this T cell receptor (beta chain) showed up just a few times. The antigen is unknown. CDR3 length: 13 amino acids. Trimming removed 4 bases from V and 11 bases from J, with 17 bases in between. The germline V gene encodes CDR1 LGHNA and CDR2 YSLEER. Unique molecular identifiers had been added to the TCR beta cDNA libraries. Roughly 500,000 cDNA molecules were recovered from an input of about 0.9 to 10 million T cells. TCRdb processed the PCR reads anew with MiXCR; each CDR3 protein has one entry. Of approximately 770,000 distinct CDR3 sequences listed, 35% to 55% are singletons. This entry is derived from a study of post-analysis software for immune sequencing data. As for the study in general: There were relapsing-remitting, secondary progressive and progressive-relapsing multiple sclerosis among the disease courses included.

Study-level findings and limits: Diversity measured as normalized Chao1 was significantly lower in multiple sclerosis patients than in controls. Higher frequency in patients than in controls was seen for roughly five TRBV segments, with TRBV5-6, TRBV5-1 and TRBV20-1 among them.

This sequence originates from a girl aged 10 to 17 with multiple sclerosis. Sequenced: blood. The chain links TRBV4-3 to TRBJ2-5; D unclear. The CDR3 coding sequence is TGCGCCAGCAGCCTTAACCTAGGCAATGAGCAGTACTTC. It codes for CASSLNLGNEQYF.